This T cell receptor (beta chain) was identified in a study of Graves' ophthalmopathy and Graves' hyperthyroidism. Beta-chain TCR CDR3 regions were amplified from RNA transcripts. Scientists carried out first-round RT-PCR using HTBI primers and then a second-round multiplex PCR. Via MiXCR, TCRdb re-called the multiplex PCR reads, giving one row per CDR3 protein. The table shows roughly 700,000 distinct CDR3 sequences, with roughly 40% occurring only once. The PBMCs used were ones drawn from approximately 10 ml of fresh peripheral blood. The CDR3 consists of 14 residues. V gave up 3 bases and J gave up 0 bases, with 11 bases separating them. Germline lookup yields CDR1 DFQATT and CDR2 SNEGSKA (reference sequence).

The clonotype was recovered from an adult man with Graves' ophthalmopathy. V is TRBV20-1 and J is TRBJ1-1; D is uncertain. The material sequenced was peripheral blood. The CDR3 sequence: CSASARGVNTEAFF. CDR3 coding DNA: TGCAGTGCTAGCGCACGCGGCGTGAACACTGAAGCTTTCTTT.